The subject of this entry is one T cell receptor beta chain. What it recognizes is unknown. The CDR3 is 15 residues long. Trimming removed 3 bases at V and 0 bases at J, with 12 bases between. Germline V gives CDR1 SGHRS, CDR2 YFSETQ. The data were taken from a study of T cell responses to AZD1222 COVID-19 vaccine. Study-wide findings and caveats: There were mostly white British donors and more females than males, and clonal diversity was possibly underestimated.

Here immunoSEQ multiplex PCR was the method, and the copy in TCRdb shows in-frame clones only, minus some. The top ten clones hold roughly 7% of a sample with roughly 110,000 clones, around 90% of them seen once. The source is an adult in good health. Sequencing used peripheral blood, obtained on day 0 of AZD1222 vaccination. V usage is TRBV5-1 and J usage is TRBJ2-5, with D hard to call. The chain's CDR3 is CASSSPTANQETQYF. CDR3 bases: TGCGCCAGCAGCTCCCCGACCGCAAACCAAGAGACCCAGTACTTC.